This TCR beta chain was sequenced for a study of CD8 T cells in Susac syndrome. An amount of RNA that ranged from roughly 0.45 to 1 ug was reverse transcribed with random hexamers. TCRdb reprocessed the immunoSEQ multiplex PCR reads with MiXCR, giving one entry per CDR3 protein. The table records 90,000 to 150,000 distinct CDR3 sequences, roughly 94% of them present only once. Germline loops: CDR1 MNHNY, CDR2 SVGAGI (reference sequence). V lost 2 bases to trimming and J lost 3 bases, with 11 bases between them. This CDR3 region has 15 residues. Sequencing was carried out using CD4+ T cells from PBMCs. The receptor's source is a human donor in good health. The V and J genes are TRBV6-6 and TRBJ1-5; unclear D gene. The CDR3 nucleotides are TGTGCCAGCAGTTACGTTTCCGCAAACAATCAGCCCCAGCATTTT. This encodes CASSYVSANNQPQHF.